These T cell receptor beta chains were read from a single sample in a study of beta chain features in type 1 diabetes. The data were produced by immunoSEQ multiplex PCR, yet TCRdb's version contains in-frame clones alone and is incomplete. The table includes 300,000 to 350,000 clones, around 8.5% detected once. Sequenced input: central memory CD4+ T cells from blood. These receptors came from a man younger than 45 with type 1 diabetes. CDR3s include the opening cysteine and the closing phenylalanine or tryptophan. A D gene is named only where the DNA matches it firmly. Expanded clones are given a class, and other clones once, few, many or no size at all.

v_gene: TRBV19
d_gene: NA
j_gene: TRBJ1-2
abundance: NA
CDR3nt: TGTGCCAGTAGTATGACAGAGGCAAGTGGCTACACCTTC
CDR3aa: CASSMTEASGYTF

v_gene: TRBV6-5
d_gene: NA
j_gene: TRBJ1-2
abundance: NA
CDR3nt: TGTGCCAGCAGTTACGCCGCCGCGGGGAACTATGGCTACACCTTC
CDR3aa: CASSYAAAGNYGYTF

v_gene: TRBV30
d_gene: NA
j_gene: TRBJ2-5
abundance: few
CDR3nt: TGTGCCTGGAGTGCTCCATACCAAGAGACCCAGTACTTC
CDR3aa: CAWSAPYQETQYF

v_gene: TRBV7-2
d_gene: NA
j_gene: TRBJ1-2
abundance: NA
CDR3nt: TGTGCCAGCAGCCCGGACGGGTCCCATGGCTACACCTTC
CDR3aa: CASSPDGSHGYTF

v_gene: TRBV14
d_gene: TRBD2
j_gene: TRBJ2-3
abundance: NA
CDR3nt: TGTGCCAGCAGCTTCGAGCGGGGGGGGAGCACAGATACGCAGTATTTT
CDR3aa: CASSFERGGSTDTQYF

v_gene: TRBV5-1
d_gene: NA
j_gene: TRBJ2-6
abundance: NA
CDR3nt: TGCGCCAGCAGCCGGGGGGCTTCTGGGGCCAACGTCCTGACTTTC
CDR3aa: CASSRGASGANVLTF

v_gene: TRBV15
d_gene: NA
j_gene: TRBJ2-7
abundance: many
CDR3nt: TGTGCCACCAGCAGAGATTCGGTATCCTCCTACGAGCAGTACTTC
CDR3aa: CATSRDSVSSYEQYF

v_gene: TRBV4-3
d_gene: NA
j_gene: TRBJ1-1
abundance: few
CDR3nt: TGCGCCAGCAGCCAAGAGCCCACATTGAACACTGAAGCTTTCTTT
CDR3aa: CASSQEPTLNTEAFF

v_gene: TRBV30
d_gene: TRBD1
j_gene: TRBJ1-1
abundance: NA
CDR3nt: TGTGCCTGGAGTGTAAAGCCAAATTATCCTCAGGGGGGGACTGAAGCTTTCTTT
CDR3aa: CAWSVKPNYPQGGTEAFF

v_gene: TRBV14
d_gene: NA
j_gene: TRBJ2-7
abundance: few
CDR3nt: TGTGCCAGCAGCCAAGCTGAGGGTTACGAGCAGTACTTC
CDR3aa: CASSQAEGYEQYF

v_gene: TRBV14
d_gene: NA
j_gene: TRBJ1-1
abundance: NA
CDR3nt: TGTGCCAGCAGCTTGGATCGGAACACTGAAGCTTTCTTT
CDR3aa: CASSLDRNTEAFF

v_gene: TRBV2
d_gene: TRBD1
j_gene: TRBJ2-7
abundance: NA
CDR3nt: TGTGCCAGCAGCCGGGACAGGGTAATGAACGAGCAGTACTTC
CDR3aa: CASSRDRVMNEQYF

v_gene: TRBV5-1
d_gene: NA
j_gene: TRBJ2-3
abundance: NA
CDR3nt: TGCGCCAGCAGCGCGGCCACAAGAGATACGCAGTATTTT
CDR3aa: CASSAATRDTQYF

v_gene: TRBV29-1
d_gene: NA
j_gene: TRBJ2-3
abundance: few
CDR3nt: TGCAGCGTTGAGATTAGTGGTGGCACAGATACGCAGTATTTT
CDR3aa: CSVEISGGTDTQYF

v_gene: TRBV4-1
d_gene: NA
j_gene: TRBJ2-5
abundance: NA
CDR3nt: TGCGCCAGCAGCCGGGGGACCCAGAGGGGTGAGACCCAGTACTTC
CDR3aa: CASSRGTQRGETQYF

v_gene: TRBV5-1
d_gene: NA
j_gene: TRBJ1-2
abundance: NA
CDR3nt: TGCGCCAGCAGCTCGGGGCCGCGGGAGCCCTATGGCTACACCTTC
CDR3aa: CASSSGPREPYGYTF

v_gene: TRBV7-2
d_gene: NA
j_gene: TRBJ2-7
abundance: few
CDR3nt: TGTGCCAGCAGCTTAGCGCCAGCCGGGGTCCCGGGCTTATGGTACGAGCAGTACTTC
CDR3aa: CASSLAPAGVPGLWYEQYF

v_gene: TRBV4-3
d_gene: NA
j_gene: TRBJ2-7
abundance: few
CDR3nt: TGCGCCAGCAGCCAAGATCCGCAGGGCCACTACGAGCAGTACTTC
CDR3aa: CASSQDPQGHYEQYF

v_gene: TRBV28
d_gene: NA
j_gene: TRBJ2-7
abundance: few
CDR3nt: TGTGCCAGCAGTTTACAGGGCTACGAGCAGTACTTC
CDR3aa: CASSLQGYEQYF

v_gene: TRBV29-1
d_gene: TRBD1
j_gene: TRBJ1-3
abundance: NA
CDR3nt: TGCAGCGTTGAAGGGGCTGGGACAGTTGGAAACACCATATATTTT
CDR3aa: CSVEGAGTVGNTIYF

v_gene: TRBV6-6
d_gene: NA
j_gene: TRBJ2-3
abundance: few
CDR3nt: TGTGCCAGCAGTCTTCACACACGTCCGGACACAGATACGCAGTATTTT
CDR3aa: CASSLHTRPDTDTQYF

v_gene: TRBV18
d_gene: NA
j_gene: TRBJ2-7
abundance: NA
CDR3nt: TGTGCCAGCTCACCAGCGCAGGACTACGAGCAGTACTTC
CDR3aa: CASSPAQDYEQYF

v_gene: TRBV11-2
d_gene: NA
j_gene: TRBJ1-4
abundance: many
CDR3nt: TGTGCCAGCAGCCCCAACGGGGGAGGAGGAGCAGAAAAACTGTTTTTT
CDR3aa: CASSPNGGGGAEKLFF

v_gene: TRBV4-3
d_gene: NA
j_gene: TRBJ1-2
abundance: few
CDR3nt: TGCGCCAGCAGCCCCCATCGACGTCAAGGCTACACCTTC
CDR3aa: CASSPHRRQGYTF

v_gene: TRBV30
d_gene: NA
j_gene: TRBJ1-3
abundance: NA
CDR3nt: TGTGCCTGGACGGTGTCGGGGCGCTCTGGAAACACCATATATTTT
CDR3aa: CAWTVSGRSGNTIYF

v_gene: TRBV14
d_gene: NA
j_gene: TRBJ2-7
abundance: many
CDR3nt: TGTGCCAGCAGCCCCCCGACGTGGGGGCGGAAGCAGTACTTC
CDR3aa: CASSPPTWGRKQYF

v_gene: TRBV19
d_gene: TRBD1
j_gene: TRBJ1-1
abundance: NA
CDR3nt: TGTGCCAGTAGCGCCATACCCCCGTGGCAGGGGGCGAAAACTGAAGCTTTCTTT
CDR3aa: CASSAIPPWQGAKTEAFF

v_gene: TRBV5-4
d_gene: NA
j_gene: TRBJ2-3
abundance: few
CDR3nt: TGTGCCAGCAGCCGGACTGGGGACACAGATACGCAGTATTTT
CDR3aa: CASSRTGDTDTQYF

v_gene: TRBV10-3
d_gene: NA
j_gene: TRBJ1-2
abundance: many
CDR3nt: TGTGCCATCAGTGAGATTACAGGGAACTATGGCTACACCTTC
CDR3aa: CAISEITGNYGYTF

v_gene: TRBV10-3
d_gene: NA
j_gene: TRBJ2-3
abundance: few
CDR3nt: TGTGCCATCAGTGACTCTAGAGTGGGTGCAGATACGCAGTATTTT
CDR3aa: CAISDSRVGADTQYF

v_gene: TRBV4-1
d_gene: NA
j_gene: TRBJ2-5
abundance: NA
CDR3nt: TGCGCCAGCAGCCAAGATGAGGGGAGGCGGGAGACCCAGTACTTC
CDR3aa: CASSQDEGRRETQYF

v_gene: TRBV7-2
d_gene: NA
j_gene: TRBJ2-7
abundance: NA
CDR3nt: TGTGCCAGCAGCCACAATACCTACGAGCAGTACTTC
CDR3aa: CASSHNTYEQYF

v_gene: TRBV5-1
d_gene: NA
j_gene: TRBJ2-3
abundance: NA
CDR3nt: TGCGCCAGCAGCCCGGGGGCGGGGAACACAGATACGCAGTATTTT
CDR3aa: CASSPGAGNTDTQYF

v_gene: TRBV23-1
d_gene: NA
j_gene: TRBJ1-4
abundance: few
CDR3nt: TGCGCCAGCAGTCGGGGGTTTACAACTAATGAAAAACTGTTTTTT
CDR3aa: CASSRGFTTNEKLFF

v_gene: TRBV11-2
d_gene: NA
j_gene: TRBJ1-2
abundance: NA
CDR3nt: TGTGCCAGCAGTTCGCCCAATAGTGGTGGCTACACCTTC
CDR3aa: CASSSPNSGGYTF